This T cell receptor (beta chain) derives from a study of blood T cell repertoires in COVID-19. Sequenced by immunoSEQ multiplex PCR; TCRdb stores in-frame clones only, minus some. The table lists 76,000 or so clones, 90% to 95% of them singletons, with approximately 5% in the top ten. This CDR3 is 12 amino acids long. V dropped 3 bases and J dropped 1 base, with 6 bases sitting between them. From germline, CDR1 is DFQATT and CDR2 SNEGSKA (reference sequence). Sequenced sample: peripheral blood. This sequence was found in a human donor in a cohort sampled during active COVID-19. This chain connects TRBV20-1 to TRBJ1-1; D is undetermined. The CDR3 here is CSASGGNTEAFF. The CDR3, as DNA: TGCAGTGCTAGTGGAGGGAACACTGAAGCTTTCTTT.